This is a list of T cell receptor beta chains from one sample in a study of T cells in tumors after PD-1 blockade. Repertoires were generated with immunoSEQ multiplex PCR, while TCRdb's copy carries only in-frame clones and drops some. The sample holds about 47,000 clones, roughly 84% seen once. The sample here was PBMCs, taken before anti-PD-1 therapy. The receptors originated from a human donor with advanced basal cell or squamous cell carcinoma (not recorded which). The CDR3 runs from the conserved cysteine through the conserved F or W. Fields, in order: V gene, CDR3 protein.

>TRBV2
CASRKLGQANSPLHF
>TRBV6-5
CASSYSGKTQETQYF
>TRBV7-6
CASSLESVGLTDTQYF
>TRBV4-1
CASSQAGRSGGANEQFF
>TRBV28
CASSPRSLGPGGENEQFF
>TRBV11-3
CASSPSGGSLDEQFF
>TRBV2
CASSDQGRDFEQYF
>TRBV3-1/TRBV3-2
CASSSYLRGTVGHGELFF
>TRBV5-4
CASNERQGEDTQYF
>TRBV29-1
CSVPLRWTGALEEHF
>TRBV7-9
CASSPPGGAYNEQFF
>TRBV7-2
CASSPRLGLETQYF
>TRBV5-5
CASSPTSAEAFF
>TRBV7-9
CASSLSSGVNTGELFF
>TRBV6-5
CASILGAGNTEAFF
>TRBV28
CASSEDYASTDTQYF
>TRBV7-9
CASSLAVAAYGYTF
>TRBV18
CASSPQAQSGNTIYF
>TRBV5-6
CASSLVQANYGYTF
>TRBV5-1
CASSYSGRGNEQFF
>TRBV6-1
CASSETLLRAYTNYGYTF
>TRBV5-1
CASSPRTGRETEAFF
>TRBV10-3
CAISRGEGNQPQHF
>TRBV4-1
CASSQGEGQGHYGYTF
>TRBV6-5
CASSYGGGNTIYF
>TRBV4-1
CASSQDLASISEDTQYF
>TRBV4-1
CASSYNPEGSYEQYF
>TRBV12-5
CASGPTRLAGSRTDTQYF
>TRBV7-2
CASSSPEGFHNEQFF
>TRBV7-9
CASSLMVGGASDTQYF
>TRBV5-1
CASSLNSLNGYTF
>TRBV15
CATSRVAGGGADTQYF
>TRBV10-1
CASSGYQGIYNEQFF
>TRBV29-1
CSVTGNGYTF
>TRBV3-1/TRBV3-2
CASSWTSGGAEEQFF
>TRBV2
CASTKEGRGSGNTIYF
>TRBV4-2
CASSQAGAYQETQYF